This T cell receptor (beta chain) originates from a study of beta chain features in type 1 diabetes. Across the whole study: All samples combined gave 107,917,701 sorted cells for examination. The study's findings and limits: VDJ junctions from type 1 diabetes patients carried fewer insertions and larger deletions. It was among patients, rather than healthy donors, that naive, central memory and Treg TCRB repertoires appeared more similar.

The CDR3 covers 13 residues. With 0 bases removed from V and 7 bases from J, the gap between germline ends came to 10 bases. Germline assignment: CDR1 SGHRS and CDR2 YFSETQ. Stem cell-like memory, regulatory, central memory and naive CD4+ cells were sorted via CD45RO/CCR7/CD25/CD127/CD95/CD27. Note on this clone: The antigen remains undetermined.

Expressed TCRB transcripts were sequenced, since all the RNA that had been isolated was reverse transcribed. Method: immunoSEQ multiplex PCR; TCRdb's copy keeps in-frame clones and lacks some. This repertoire shows about 150,000 clones, about 9.1% found once; its top ten account for less than 3%. This sequence originates from a woman under 30 in good health. This chain connects TRBV5-1 to TRBJ1-2, with D hard to call. Sequencing input: central memory CD4+ T cells from blood. The CDR3 is CASSLADSLGYTF. CDR3 in DNA: TGCGCCAGCAGCTTGGCCGACTCCCTTGGCTACACCTTC.